This T cell receptor beta chain was captured in a study of T-cell memory formation after mild COVID-19. Study in general: Largely donor-specific sequence clusters came from a couple of donors.

Using constant-segment primers, 5'RACE produced TCR alpha and TCR beta cDNA libraries carrying sample barcodes and UMIs. TCRdb re-analysed the 5' RACE reads in MiXCR, keeping a single row per CDR3 protein. The sample has approximately 260,000 distinct CDR3 sequences, roughly a sixth seen once. Study results and caveats: Day 37-peaking second-wave clones had unconfirmed SARS-CoV-2 specificity.

This clonotype was seen more than once but under ten times. Its specificity is unknown. This receptor was identified in a man aged 18 to 29 who had mild COVID-19 (a few samples of this study predate the infection). Cell type and time point are not known. The sample taken for sequencing was PBMCs or a T cell subset sorted from them (not recorded which).

Here the CDR3 DNA reads TGTGCCAGCAGCTTAGCATTTGAGGGGGGCAACGGCTACACCTTC. Protein sequence: CASSLAFEGGNGYTF. The chain couples TRBV7-8 to TRBJ1-2, with a possible D match to TRBD1 (6 bases). The CDR3 loop spans 15 amino acids. Germline V lookup: CDR1 SGHVS, CDR2 FQNEAQ. Trimming left V 0 bases short and J 8 bases short, with 16 bases between.